These 28 T cell receptor beta chains share one sample of origin, sequenced in a study of patients and donors after allogeneic stem cell transplantation. TCRdb independently ran MiXCR on the RT-PCR reads; one entry per CDR3 protein. The table records roughly 230,000 distinct CDR3 sequences, roughly 14% of them present only once. What was sequenced was blood, either unsorted or a sorted T cell fraction (not recorded which). The receptors stem from a human donor who was either an allogeneic HSCT recipient or a stem cell or donor lymphocyte infusion donor (not recorded which). It is not recorded whose cells these are; they may come from a transplant donor.

This clonotype was seen repeatedly, ten times or more. V gene TRBV2 combines with J gene TRBJ2-3; D is uncertain. CDR1 is SNHLY, CDR2 FYNNEI, per germline. Deletions cut 7 bases from V and 6 bases from J, with 14 bases between. This CDR3 has 13 amino acids. The CDR3 bases are TGTGCCAGCATCGTCGGACCCTACGATACGCAGTATTTT. Translation gives CASIVGPYDTQYF.

At least ten counts were recorded for this clonotype. The V gene is TRBV4-1, the J gene TRBJ2-1; 9 nucleotides line up with TRBD2. CDR1 MGHRA and CDR2 YSYEKL come from the germline V gene. This CDR3 contains 14 residues. With 3 bases clipped from V and 8 bases from J, the junction kept 5 bases outside the gene matches. In DNA form, the CDR3 reads TGCGCCAGCAGCCAGCGGGAGGGCCTCGATGAGCAGTTCTTC. Its translation is CASSQREGLDEQFF.

The sample holds many counts of this clonotype. The V and J genes are TRBV12-3 or TRBV12-4 and TRBJ1-5; possible D gene TRBD1, 6 bases. There are 15 residues in the CDR3. Trimming took off 2 bases at V and 1 base at J, with 9 bases between the two ends. DNA of the CDR3: TGTGCCAGCAGTTTAACAGGGATCAGCAATCAGCCCCAGCATTTT. Amino acid sequence: CASSLTGISNQPQHF.

In this sample, this clonotype turned up a few times. The chain has TRBV6-1 and TRBJ2-1; 9 bases agree with TRBD1. The CDR3 runs 14 residues. Unmatched junction bases numbered 8, after V lost 6 bases and J lost 8 bases. Germline CDR1 MNHNS, CDR2 SASEGT. The CDR3 region has the DNA TGTGCCAGCAGCCGGTGGACAGGGGCCGATGAGCAGTTCTTC. This encodes CASSRWTGADEQFF.

This clonotype was detected only a few times. The V gene is TRBV7-8, the J gene TRBJ1-1; 7 bases align to TRBD1. CDR1 and CDR2 (germline): SGHVS, FQNEAQ. The ends lost 1 base at V and 5 bases at J; junction bases unmatched: 10. The CDR3 spans 16 residues. CDR3: CASSLDVPGRGTEAFF. CDR3 nucleotides: TGTGCCAGCAGCTTAGATGTGCCGGGCAGGGGGACTGAAGCTTTCTTT.

The chain employs TRBV20-1 and TRBJ1-5; no firm D call. The CDR3 contains 12 residues. Germline V gene data show CDR1 as DFQATT and CDR2 as SNEGSKA (reference sequence). Trimming left V 5 bases short and J 6 bases short, with 11 bases between. CDR3 sequence (DNA): TGCAGTGCTGGAAGGGCGACTCAGCCCCAGCATTTT. It encodes CSAGRATQPQHF.

This clonotype was detected only a few times. The gene calls are TRBV19 and TRBJ2-3; the D is unclear. The CDR3 is 14 residues long. The V gene lost 1 base and the J gene lost 0 bases, with 5 bases spanning the gap. Looked up from germline, CDR1 is LNHDA and CDR2 is SQIVND (reference sequence). This CDR3 reads CASSIVVSTDTQYF. For the CDR3, the DNA is TGTGCCAGTAGTATAGTAGTCAGCACAGATACGCAGTATTTT.

This clonotype was seen at least ten times. The chain couples TRBV4-2 to TRBJ2-1, with 7 bases lining up with TRBD2. Germline V CDR1 and CDR2: LGHNA, YNFKEQ. This CDR3 has 17 residues. Trimming took 0 bases from V and 3 from J; bases not matched to a gene: 8. The CDR3 region is CASSQEIDSGVYNEQFF. CDR3 sequence (DNA): TGTGCCAGCAGCCAAGAAATCGACAGCGGGGTCTACAATGAGCAGTTCTTC.

This chain connects TRBV24-1 to TRBJ2-3; 7 bases map to TRBD1. Germline V CDR1 and CDR2: KGHDR, SFDVKD. V shed 9 bases and J 2 bases; nucleotides not matched to a gene: 4. The CDR3 contains 13 residues. The CDR3 DNA reads TGTGCCACCGGGGGACAGCACACAGATACGCAGTATTTT. This gives the protein CATGGQHTDTQYF.

The chain links TRBV11-2 to TRBJ2-6, with D hard to call. This CDR3 has 18 amino acids. Germline V gene sequence: CDR1 SGHAT, CDR2 FQNNGV. V was trimmed by 4 bases and J by 0 bases, leaving 16 bases between them. In nucleotides, the CDR3 is TGTGCCAGCAGCTCCTTCCGCCGCGTACGCTCTGGGGCCAACGTCCTGACTTTC. It codes for CASSSFRRVRSGANVLTF.

This clonotype was recorded a few times. The chain is built from TRBV5-1 and TRBJ2-5, with a possible D match to TRBD1 (5 bases). CDR1 is SGHRS, CDR2 YFSETQ, per germline. There are 15 residues in the CDR3. V was pared by 0 bases and J by 5 bases, with 14 bases between. The CDR3 region has the DNA TGCGCCAGCAGCTTGGACCCTCAGGGCCGGGAGACCCAGTACTTC. Amino acids: CASSLDPQGRETQYF.

This clonotype was seen a few times. The junction departs from the called germline gene at one end, perhaps through a read error. This chain links TRBV5-1 with TRBJ2-2, with 14 bases identical to TRBD2. Germline lookup yields CDR1 SGHRS and CDR2 YFSETQ. This CDR3 is 16 amino acids long. The CDR3 nucleotides read TGCGCCAGCAGCCCGGGACTAGCGGGAGCTGGCGGGGTGCTGTTTTTT. This sequence encodes CASSPGLAGAGGVLFF.

This clonotype showed up just a few times. This chain uses TRBV6-1 with TRBJ2-2; D remains ambiguous. Trimming removed 9 bases at V and 2 bases at J, with 10 bases between. Germline V gene lookup returns CDR1 MNHNS and CDR2 SASEGT. The CDR3 is 13 residues long. The CDR3 loop reads CASGPVNTGELFF. The CDR3 DNA follows: TGTGCCAGTGGGCCCGTCAACACCGGGGAGCTGTTTTTT.

This clonotype was counted only a few times. The chain links TRBV30 to TRBJ1-1; D not certain. The CDR3 sequence is 12 residues long. CDR1 is GTSNPN and CDR2 is SVGIG in the germline V gene (reference sequence). V lost 1 base to trimming and J lost 0 bases, with 3 bases between them. CDR3 in DNA: TGTGCCTGGAGTGAAATGAACACTGAAGCTTTCTTT. Translating gives CAWSEMNTEAFF.

This clonotype has a handful of counts. V and J are TRBV12-3 or TRBV12-4 and TRBJ1-5, with D perhaps matching TRBD1 (5 bases). CDR3 length equals 14 residues. V lost 6 bases to trimming and J lost 0 bases, with 9 bases between them. Here the CDR3 DNA reads TGTGCCAGCAGAACCGGGACTAGCAATCAGCCCCAGCATTTT. It encodes CASRTGTSNQPQHF.

This clonotype has a handful of counts. The CDR3 DNA follows: TGTGCCAGCAGTTTAAACAGGGGAGGAGAGACCCAGTACTTC. Protein: CASSLNRGGETQYF. The chain uses TRBV6-5 and TRBJ2-5; maybe TRBD1 (7 bases). The V gene's germline CDR1 is MNHEY and CDR2 SVGAGI. V was clipped by 4 bases and J by 4 bases, with 13 bases between them. The CDR3 runs 14 residues.

This chain connects TRBV6-2 or TRBV6-3 to TRBJ1-2, with D tentatively TRBD1 (6 bases). Germline CDR1 is MNHEY and CDR2 is SVGEGT. Trimming cost V 6 bases and J 13 bases, with 24 bases left between them. The CDR3 is made up of 14 amino acids. The CDR3 loop is CASSRILMGQTGTF. In DNA form, the CDR3 reads TGTGCCAGCAGCCGCATTCTAATGGGACAAACTGGCACCTTC.

The V and J genes are TRBV2 and TRBJ2-3; tentative D call: TRBD2 (7 bases). CDR1 is SNHLY, CDR2 FYNNEI, per germline. Trimming pared 8 bases from V and 1 base from J, leaving 13 bases between. The CDR3 is 14 residues long. For the CDR3, the DNA is TGTGCCAGCTTAGAAGGGGGGGGCACAGATACGCAGTATTTT. Encoded protein: CASLEGGGTDTQYF.

The chain recombines TRBV20-1 with TRBJ2-5; D unresolved. The CDR3 is 13 residues long. Germline-derived CDR1 and CDR2 are DFQATT and SNEGSKA (reference sequence). Trimming removed 2 bases at V and 5 bases at J, with 12 bases between. The CDR3 nucleotides are TGCAGTGCTAGACAGACAATACAGGAGACCCAGTACTTC. Translation gives CSARQTIQETQYF.

This chain connects TRBV6-1 to TRBJ2-7, with D perhaps TRBD1 (5 bases). Trimming cost V 6 bases and J 2 bases, with 17 bases left between them. The CDR3 extends over 15 amino acids. The V gene's germline CDR1 is MNHNS and CDR2 SASEGT. The CDR3: CASRNPRSGTYEQYF. The CDR3 DNA follows: TGTGCCAGCAGAAACCCCCGATCAGGGACCTACGAGCAGTACTTC.

This clonotype has only a few counts. The CDR3 DNA sequence: TGTGCCAGCAGCTTAGGGGACAAGACACCTAATGGCTACACCTTC. Translating it yields CASSLGDKTPNGYTF. The V call is TRBV7-9, the J call TRBJ1-2; a weak D match, TRBD1 (6 bases). Germline CDR1 reads SEHNR; CDR2 reads FQNEAQ (reference sequence). The CDR3 has 15 amino acids. V shed 1 base and J shed 6 bases, with 15 bases lying between them.

This clonotype was seen a handful of times. The chain is built from TRBV9 and TRBJ2-2; no definite D call. This CDR3 comprises 14 residues. Per the germline V gene, CDR1 is SGDLS and CDR2 is YYNGEE. V was trimmed by 1 base and J by 3 bases, leaving 7 bases between them. The CDR3 protein is CASSVLQDTGELFF. The CDR3 coding sequence is TGTGCCAGCAGCGTACTCCAGGACACCGGGGAGCTGTTTTTT.

This rearrangement joins TRBV4-3 to TRBJ2-5; 9 bases map to TRBD2. This CDR3 contains 18 residues. Unmatched junction bases numbered 14, after V lost 1 base and J lost 5 bases. Germline lookup yields CDR1 LGHNA and CDR2 YSLEER. The CDR3 here is CASSQAPSGGPSGETQYF. Written as DNA, the CDR3 is TGCGCCAGCAGCCAAGCCCCCAGCGGGGGGCCCAGTGGGGAGACCCAGTACTTC.

This clonotype was counted between two and nine times. The V call is TRBV9, the J call TRBJ1-1; no clear D. CDR3 size: 14 residues. Trimming pared 4 bases from V and 5 bases from J, leaving 15 bases between. From germline, CDR1 is SGDLS and CDR2 YYNGEE. The chain's CDR3 is CASSKNLRGTEAFF. CDR3 DNA: TGTGCCAGCAGCAAGAATCTTCGAGGGACTGAAGCTTTCTTT.

This clonotype has ten or more counts. V usage is TRBV7-9 and J usage is TRBJ1-4; D might be TRBD1 (5 bases). The V and J ends lost 1 base and 7 bases respectively, with 13 bases between them. There are 15 residues in the CDR3. Germline values: CDR1 SEHNR, CDR2 FQNEAQ (reference sequence). CDR3 nucleotides: TGTGCCAGCAGCTTAGATGGGGCTCCAAGTGAAAAACTGTTTTTT. Translated, it gives CASSLDGAPSEKLFF.

This clonotype was seen more than once but under ten times. The V call is TRBV20-1, the J call TRBJ2-5; D perhaps matches TRBD2 (7 bases). The germline V and J ends were trimmed by 6 bases and 5 bases, with 13 bases remaining between them. In germline, CDR1 is DFQATT, CDR2 SNEGSKA (reference sequence). The length of the CDR3 is 12 residues. CDR3 nucleotide sequence: TGCAGTGCCGGGGGGCACTCGGAGACCCAGTACTTC. It encodes CSAGGHSETQYF.

This clonotype was observed at least ten times. The V call is TRBV30, the J call TRBJ1-1, with a weak D call TRBD1 (6 bases). V shed 4 bases and J shed 1 base, with 10 bases lying between them. The CDR3 extends over 13 amino acids. CDR1 is GTSNPN, CDR2 SVGIG, per germline (reference sequence). In nucleotides, the CDR3 is TGTGCCTGGAACCGGGACACGAACACTGAAGCTTTCTTT. This codes for CAWNRDTNTEAFF.

This clonotype turned up a few times. The chain uses TRBV2 and TRBJ2-1; the D call may be TRBD1 or TRBD2 (5 bases each). V lost 5 bases, J lost 9 bases, and 14 bases lay in between. The CDR3 length is 13 residues. Germline CDR1 SNHLY, CDR2 FYNNEI. CDR3 in DNA: TGTGCCAGCAGTTTAGGGACGAGGGGTGAGCAGTTCTTC. Residues: CASSLGTRGEQFF.